These T cell receptor beta chains were read from a single sample in a study of T cells after yellow fever vaccination. TCRdb itself ran the 5' RACE reads through MiXCR, one entry per CDR3 protein. The data contain around 310,000 distinct CDR3 sequences, 8.7% of them singletons. Sequenced here: PBMCs, sampled on the day of the first yellow fever vaccination. The receptors stem from a man aged 18-30 years who received the YFV17D yellow fever vaccine. Both conserved end residues are part of each CDR3. The D gene is left open where the match is weak. The listing skips clone size in some rows; elsewhere it reads once, few, many or a size class.

few	.	TRBV9	TRBJ1-1	TGTGCCAGCAGCGTAGCGGAAGGGGAAGCTTTCTTT	CASSVAEGEAFF
many	.	TRBV11-2	TRBJ2-7	TGTGCCAGCAGCGTTCCAGGGTTCCCTGCCTACGAGCAGTACTTC	CASSVPGFPAYEQYF
.	.	TRBV5-6	TRBJ2-5	TGTGCCAGCAGCTACTCCGAAGGGACCCAGTACTTC	CASSYSEGTQYF
many	.	TRBV12-3/TRBV12-4	TRBJ2-3	TGTGCCAGCAGTTCAACCCGGGCCACAGATACGCAGTATTTT	CASSSTRATDTQYF
.	.	TRBV6-5	TRBJ1-1	TGTGCCAGCAGTTCCCTGGGCGGTCAGGGACCGAACACTGAAGCTTTCTTT	CASSSLGGQGPNTEAFF
few	.	TRBV27	TRBJ1-2	TGTGCCAGCAGTTTATCTGGAGGAATCCATGGCTACACCTTC	CASSLSGGIHGYTF
.	.	TRBV24-1	TRBJ1-4	TGTGCCACCAGTGATGGCCCGAATGAAAAACTGTTTTTT	CATSDGPNEKLFF
.	TRBD2	TRBV7-9	TRBJ2-1	TGTGCCAGCAGCTTTTTTTCCGGGAGGCTTAACAATGAGCAGTTCTTC	CASSFFSGRLNNEQFF
few	TRBD1	TRBV6-1	TRBJ1-4	TGTGCCAGCAGTCCCGGGACAGGGGGGTTAAAACTGTTTTTT	CASSPGTGGLKLFF
many	TRBD1	TRBV29-1	TRBJ2-3	TGCAGCGCAACCGGACAGGACAGAGGCACAGATACGCAGTATTTT	CSATGQDRGTDTQYF
.	.	TRBV12-3/TRBV12-4	TRBJ2-7	TGTGCCAGCAGTTCGGGGAAATACGAGCAGTACTTC	CASSSGKYEQYF
.	.	TRBV6-6	TRBJ1-4	TGTGCCAGCTTGGGCAGGGTAAATGAAAAACTGTTTTTT	CASLGRVNEKLFF
few	.	TRBV7-9	TRBJ1-5	TGTGCCAGCAGCTTAGGTGGTGGACATACCAATCAGCCCCAGCATTTT	CASSLGGGHTNQPQHF
.	TRBD1	TRBV20-1	TRBJ2-3	TGCAGTGCTTGGACGGGACAGACCGGCGGTCTCGCCGTGTTGAGCACAGATACGCAGTATTTT	CSAWTGQTGGLAVLSTDTQYF
few	TRBD2	TRBV10-3	TRBJ2-2	TGTGCCATCAGAGGACTAGCGGGGGGTAACACCGGGGAGCTGTTTTTT	CAIRGLAGGNTGELFF
.	.	TRBV11-2	TRBJ2-4	TGTGCCAGCAGCCCGGAGAGTAGGGCAAACATTCAGTACTTC	CASSPESRANIQYF
few	TRBD1	TRBV5-4	TRBJ2-5	TGTGCCAGCAGCTTGGGGACAGGGCGGCAAGAGACCCAGTACTTC	CASSLGTGRQETQYF
few	.	TRBV6-2/TRBV6-3	TRBJ2-7	TGTGCCAGCAGTTACTCGACTCGACTGACCTACGAGCAGTACTTC	CASSYSTRLTYEQYF
few	.	TRBV7-2	TRBJ1-2	TGTGCCAGCAGCTATGGCCTAGGAGATGGCTACACCTTC	CASSYGLGDGYTF
.	.	TRBV29-1	TRBJ2-7	TGCAGCGTTGAACTACTCACCTACGAGCAGTACTTC	CSVELLTYEQYF
few	.	TRBV4-3	TRBJ2-1	TGCGCCAGCAGCCAAGATTTGAGGGACTCATCCTACAATGAGCAGTTCTTC	CASSQDLRDSSYNEQFF
many	.	TRBV7-8	TRBJ2-3	TGTGCCAGCAGCGGCGGAAGCACAGATACGCAGTATTTT	CASSGGSTDTQYF
many	.	TRBV7-8	TRBJ2-2	TGTGCCAGCAGCTCGGACAGACTAGCCGGGGAGCTGTTTTTT	CASSSDRLAGELFF
many	.	TRBV5-1	TRBJ1-2	TGCGCCAGCAGCCGGGGAGACCGCGACAGAGCCGGTGGCTACACCTTC	CASSRGDRDRAGGYTF
.	.	TRBV4-2	TRBJ2-3	TGTGCCAGCAGCCTTGCTTCCGGGTCGAGCACAGATACGCAGTATTTT	CASSLASGSSTDTQYF
many	.	TRBV12-3/TRBV12-4	TRBJ2-7	TGTGCCAGCAGTTTAGGGGGGCCCGTCTACGAGCAGTACTTC	CASSLGGPVYEQYF
many	.	TRBV7-2	TRBJ1-6	TGTGCCAGCAGCTTAGCGGGTCAGGAAGGTCCACCCCTCCACTTT	CASSLAGQEGPPLHF
many	.	TRBV24-1	TRBJ2-5	TGTGCCACCACCAACATTGGACCGTACCAAGAGACCCAGTACTTC	CATTNIGPYQETQYF
.	.	TRBV7-2	TRBJ1-2	TGTGCCAGCAGCCTCAGGGGACCATCCCGAGGCTACACCTTC	CASSLRGPSRGYTF
many	TRBD1	TRBV5-1	TRBJ1-1	TGCGCCAGCAGCGAATCAGGGGGCGTGAACACTGAAGCTTTCTTT	CASSESGGVNTEAFF
.	.	TRBV29-1	TRBJ1-2	TGCAGCGTTGAAAGTTGGACAGACTATGGCTACACCTTC	CSVESWTDYGYTF
.	.	TRBV12-3/TRBV12-4	TRBJ1-6	TGTGCCAGCAGTTTGCGAGGGGCGAACTATAATTCACCCCTCCACTTT	CASSLRGANYNSPLHF
.	.	TRBV11-1	TRBJ1-1	TGTGCCAGCAGCTTAGAGAGGGACCGGCGGACTACGCGGCGGATGAACACTGAAGCTTTCTTT	CASSLERDRRTTRRMNTEAFF
few	TRBD2	TRBV12-5	TRBJ2-5	TGTGCTAGTGGTTTGGGGACTAGCGGGGGACCCCAAGAGACCCAGTACTTC	CASGLGTSGGPQETQYF
.	.	TRBV5-1	TRBJ2-3	TGCGCCAGCAGCTCCGGGACTTTGGCAGATACGCAGTATTTT	CASSSGTLADTQYF
many	TRBD2	TRBV6-1	TRBJ2-3	TGTGCCAGCACTACGGGGGGATCCACAGATACGCAGTATTTT	CASTTGGSTDTQYF
.	.	TRBV7-2	TRBJ1-1	TGTGCCAGCAGCTTAGCGCCCGAGGGGATTGGAGCTTTCTTT	CASSLAPEGIGAFF
few	.	TRBV6-5	TRBJ2-7	TGTGCCAGCAGTTACTCGGGGTCCCCGAGGTACGAGCAGTACTTC	CASSYSGSPRYEQYF
.	TRBD2	TRBV5-1	TRBJ2-5	TGCGCCAGCAGCTTGAGACTAGCGGGGAACATTCAAGAGACCCAGTACTTC	CASSLRLAGNIQETQYF
.	.	TRBV7-6	TRBJ1-6	TGTGCCAGCAGCTTAGCCCCTACCGGGACGGGGAATTCACCCCTCCACTTT	CASSLAPTGTGNSPLHF
.	.	TRBV30	TRBJ1-3	TGTGCCTGGAGTCCAACTTGGGCCCCTCCCGGAAACACCATATATTTT	CAWSPTWAPPGNTIYF
.	.	TRBV20-1	TRBJ2-3	TGCAGTGCTGGGGAGGGGGGGGAGCAGTATTTT	CSAGEGGEQYF
few	TRBD1	TRBV14	TRBJ1-1	TGTGCCAGCAGCCACCACAGGGGAATAGTAATGAACACTGAAGCTTTCTTT	CASSHHRGIVMNTEAFF
many	.	TRBV5-1	TRBJ1-1	TGCGCCAGCAGCCTTTTCGGGGGTACTGAAGCTTTCTTT	CASSLFGGTEAFF
many	TRBD1	TRBV7-2	TRBJ2-4	TGTGCCAGCAGCTTAGGTTTACAGGGGGAAAACATTCAGTACTTC	CASSLGLQGENIQYF
.	TRBD1	TRBV18	TRBJ2-3	TGTGCCAGCTCACCCGGGACAGGGGTTGGTACTAGCACAGATACGCAGTATTTT	CASSPGTGVGTSTDTQYF
many	.	TRBV5-1	TRBJ2-3	TGCGCCAGCAGCTTGACCGAAGATACGCAGTATTTT	CASSLTEDTQYF
few	.	TRBV20-1	TRBJ1-3	TGCAGTGCTAGAGATCAGGGGACTGGAAACACCATATATTTT	CSARDQGTGNTIYF
few	TRBD1	TRBV5-8	TRBJ1-5	TGTGCCAGCAGCTTCTACAGGGGTACACAGCCCCAGCATTTT	CASSFYRGTQPQHF